Presented here are 29 T cell receptor beta chains from one specimen sequenced in a study of T-cell memory formation after mild COVID-19. TCRdb used MiXCR to reprocess the 5' RACE reads, holding one entry per CDR3 protein. The repertoire holds about 440,000 distinct CDR3 sequences, with over 15% as singletons. The specimen was PBMCs or a T cell subset sorted from them (not recorded which). Receptor source: an adult woman who had mild COVID-19 (a few samples of this study predate the infection). Cell type and time point are not known.

In its sample, this clonotype was seen a few times. V and J are TRBV29-1 and TRBJ2-1; weak D call: TRBD2 (6 bases). The CDR3 is made up of 15 amino acids. The germline CDR1 and CDR2 sequences are SQVTM and ANQGSEA. The V end was cut by 4 bases, the J end by 1 base, with 14 bases between. CDR3 amino acids: CSVAPRERSYNEQFF. The CDR3, as DNA: TGCAGCGTTGCCCCCCGGGAGAGGTCCTACAATGAGCAGTTCTTC.

The chain joins TRBV7-9 to TRBJ1-2; no clear D. This CDR3 contains 13 residues. Trimming cost V 2 bases and J 3 bases, with 7 bases left between them. The germline V gene encodes CDR1 SEHNR and CDR2 FQNEAQ (reference sequence). The CDR3 DNA is TGTGCCAGCAGCTTAAGTGCCGACTATGGCTACACCTTC. Its protein is CASSLSADYGYTF.

V gene TRBV12-3 or TRBV12-4 combines with J gene TRBJ1-1; a weak D match, TRBD1 (5 bases). Trimming stripped 6 bases from V and 4 bases from J, with 18 bases between. There are 15 residues in the CDR3. DNA for the CDR3: TGTGCCAGCAGAAGGCTACTTTCAGGGTCCACTGAAGCTTTCTTT. Translated, it gives CASRRLLSGSTEAFF.

This chain joins TRBV7-9 and TRBJ2-6; 8 nucleotides agree with TRBD1. J gave up 0 bases and V 6 bases, and 16 bases lay outside the gene matches. The CDR3 runs to 20 residues. Germline-derived CDR1 and CDR2 are SEHNR and FQNEAQ (reference sequence). This CDR3 is CASRSPVWTGSNSGANVLTF. CDR3 sequence (DNA): TGTGCCAGCAGATCCCCCGTGTGGACAGGGTCTAACTCTGGGGCCAACGTCCTGACTTTC.

The V gene is TRBV12-5, the J gene TRBJ2-5; 9 bases are shared with TRBD1. This CDR3 is 15 amino acids long. Unmatched junction bases numbered 11, after V lost 6 bases and J lost 6 bases. Germline V gene sequence: CDR1 LGHNT, CDR2 FRNRAP. The CDR3 is CASGPGRTGVKTQYF. The DNA for the CDR3 is TGTGCTAGTGGCCCAGGGAGGACAGGGGTGAAGACCCAGTACTTC.

The rearrangement links TRBV12-3 or TRBV12-4 to TRBJ1-2; D remains unclear. Deletions cut 2 bases from V and 8 bases from J, with 12 bases between. This CDR3 is 13 amino acids long. CDR3 in amino acids: CASSLLGSEGYTF. The CDR3 DNA is TGTGCCAGCAGTTTATTAGGCAGTGAAGGCTACACCTTC.

This clonotype was picked up a small number of times. The rearrangement links TRBV7-2 to TRBJ2-1; no firm D call. V lost 5 bases and J lost 0, with 8 bases in between. Germline-derived CDR1 and CDR2 are SGHTA and FQGNSA. The CDR3 runs 14 residues. CDR3 amino acids: CASSVVSSYNEQFF. As DNA, the CDR3 is TGTGCCAGCAGCGTCGTTAGCTCCTACAATGAGCAGTTCTTC.

This clonotype was observed a handful of times. This chain joins TRBV7-9 and TRBJ1-2; 7 positions agree with TRBD1. The CDR3 has 13 amino acids. In germline, CDR1 is SEHNR, CDR2 FQNEAQ (reference sequence). V lost 5 bases, J lost 8 bases, and 8 bases stayed unmatched. The CDR3 sequence is CASSQTGAEGYTF. The CDR3 DNA sequence: TGTGCCAGCAGCCAAACAGGGGCGGAGGGCTACACCTTC.

This clonotype was observed a few times. This chain uses TRBV29-1 with TRBJ1-1; D unclear. Trimming removed 8 bases from V and 1 base from J, with 14 bases in between. Germline V lookup: CDR1 SQVTM, CDR2 ANQGSEA. The CDR3 length is 13 residues. The CDR3 nucleotides read TGCAGCTCCAGTGGGGTAAGGAACACTGAAGCTTTCTTT. Its protein product is CSSSGVRNTEAFF.

The V and J genes are TRBV11-2 and TRBJ2-5; D might be TRBD1 or TRBD2, each matching 5 bases. V was shortened by 0 bases and J by 5 bases, with 22 bases between the two germline ends. Germline lookup yields CDR1 SGHAT and CDR2 FQNNGV. The CDR3 runs 18 residues. The CDR3 spells CASSLDVGSGQKGETQYF. The DNA of the CDR3 is TGTGCCAGCAGCTTAGACGTGGGGAGCGGACAAAAGGGGGAGACCCAGTACTTC.

A few counts support this clonotype. J is TRBJ2-3 and V is TRBV12-3 or TRBV12-4; D unclear. The V gene lost 0 bases and the J gene lost 10 bases, with 5 bases spanning the gap. The length of the CDR3 is 11 residues. The CDR3 loop is CASSLAGPQYF. CDR3 sequence (DNA): TGTGCCAGCAGTTTAGCCGGCCCGCAGTATTTT.

The chain recombines TRBV7-2 with TRBJ1-2; tentative D call: TRBD1 (5 bases). Looked up from germline, CDR1 is SGHTA and CDR2 is FQGNSA. With 2 bases removed from V and 6 bases from J, the gap between germline ends came to 7 bases. This CDR3 is built from 12 residues. For the CDR3, the DNA is TGTGCCAGCAGCTTAACCAGGGATGGCTACACCTTC. The encoded protein is CASSLTRDGYTF.

This chain joins TRBV9 and TRBJ2-4, with 11 bases that match TRBD1. The CDR3 loop spans 14 amino acids. Losses at the gene ends were 2 bases for V and 8 bases for J; bases not matched to a gene: 3. CDR1 SGDLS and CDR2 YYNGEE come from the germline V gene. The CDR3 nucleotides are TGTGCCAGCAGCGTGGGGACAGGGGGAGACATTCAGTACTTC. This codes for CASSVGTGGDIQYF.

This chain joins TRBV14 and TRBJ1-1; D unresolved. Per the germline V gene, CDR1 is SGHDN and CDR2 is FVKESK. V shed 4 bases and J shed 10 bases, with 13 bases lying between them. The CDR3 sequence is 12 residues long. CDR3: CASSPQFETAFF. The CDR3 coding sequence is TGTGCCAGCAGCCCCCAATTCGAGACAGCTTTCTTT.

This clonotype has more than one count but fewer than ten. The chain joins TRBV10-3 to TRBJ2-2; D gene unclear. V lost 10 bases, J lost 7 bases, and 10 bases lay in between. This CDR3 has 11 amino acids. Germline V lookup: CDR1 ENHRY, CDR2 SYGVKD. CDR3 amino acids: CATTTGGELFF. The CDR3 nucleotides are TGTGCCACCACAACTGGCGGGGAGCTGTTTTTT.

This clonotype has only a few counts. V gene TRBV20-1 combines with J gene TRBJ2-1; possibly TRBD1 for D (6 bases). Per germline, CDR1 DFQATT and CDR2 SNEGSKA (reference sequence). The CDR3 length is 14 residues. Trimming removed 3 bases from V and 10 bases from J, with 19 bases in between. This CDR3 is CSARPPGVYTEQFF. In DNA form, the CDR3 reads TGCAGTGCTAGGCCGCCAGGGGTATACACGGAGCAGTTCTTC.

V is TRBV12-3 or TRBV12-4 and J is TRBJ2-3; no definite D call. The V and J ends lost 6 bases and 4 bases respectively, with 11 bases between them. This CDR3 spans 13 amino acids. The CDR3 loop is CASRSTGSDTQYF. In nucleotides, the CDR3 is TGTGCCAGCAGGTCCACGGGTTCAGATACGCAGTATTTT.

This clonotype has just a few counts. The genes are TRBV7-9 and TRBJ2-3, with 8 bases lining up with TRBD2. The CDR3 totals 14 residues. V lost 3 bases, J lost 6 bases, and 5 bases stayed unmatched. Germline lookup yields CDR1 SEHNR and CDR2 FQNEAQ (reference sequence). This CDR3 reads CASSFGRGWDTQYF. Here the CDR3 DNA reads TGTGCCAGCAGCTTCGGGAGGGGTTGGGATACGCAGTATTTT.

CDR3 amino acids: CASSWADGSYTF. The CDR3 nucleotides are TGTGCCAGCAGTTGGGCGGACGGGAGCTACACCTTC. The rearrangement uses TRBV6-6 and TRBJ1-2; D is uncertain. Germline V gives CDR1 MNHNY, CDR2 SVGAGI (reference sequence). Trimming cost V 4 bases and J 9 bases, with 12 bases left between them. This CDR3 comprises 12 residues.

CDR3 sequence: CASSSRGGGRARTDTQYF. The CDR3 DNA follows: TGTGCCAGCAGTTCCCGCGGTGGTGGGAGGGCCCGCACAGATACGCAGTATTTT. The V and J genes are TRBV28 and TRBJ2-3, with 7 nucleotides matching TRBD2. Germline CDR1 MDHEN, CDR2 SYDVKM. CDR3 length: 18 residues. V was clipped by 4 bases and J by 1 base; unmatched bases: 14.

CDR3 nucleotide sequence: TGTGCCAGCAGCGGCGACAGGGGTTTGGAGCAGTACTTC. Residues: CASSGDRGLEQYF. V and J are TRBV7-3 and TRBJ2-7; TRBD1 matches at 8 bases. Germline lookup yields CDR1 SGHTA and CDR2 FQGTGA. V lost 5 bases to trimming and J lost 7 bases; unmatched junction nucleotides: 7. The CDR3 consists of 13 residues.

This clonotype appeared a few times. This chain connects TRBV5-1 to TRBJ1-2; D ambiguous. Deletions cut 0 bases from V and 2 bases from J, with 8 bases between. Germline V gene lookup returns CDR1 SGHRS and CDR2 YFSETQ. The CDR3 sequence is 14 residues long. CDR3: CASSLDRRNYGYTF. CDR3 nucleotides: TGCGCCAGCAGCTTGGACAGACGGAACTATGGCTACACCTTC.

The chain links TRBV7-6 to TRBJ2-7, with D perhaps TRBD2 (6 bases). V lost 5 bases and J lost 6, with 23 bases in between. The CDR3 is made up of 16 amino acids. Germline CDR1 reads SGHVS; CDR2 reads FNYEAQ. For the CDR3, the DNA is TGTGCCAGCAGCCTGGGAGGTTACGGAGTGCTCAGCGAGCAGTACTTC. Its protein is CASSLGGYGVLSEQYF.

This clonotype was counted only a few times. The J gene is TRBJ2-5, the V gene TRBV7-8, with D possibly TRBD2 on 7 matching bases. CDR3 size: 15 residues. V gave up 9 bases and J gave up 5 bases, with 22 bases separating them. Per the germline V gene, CDR1 is SGHVS and CDR2 is FQNEAQ. DNA of the CDR3: TGTGCCAGTAGAATAGGGCGGGGGCACCGGGAGACCCAGTACTTC. Translated: CASRIGRGHRETQYF.

This sequence joins TRBV7-3 and TRBJ2-1; TRBD2 agrees at 15 bases. The germline gives CDR1 SGHTA, CDR2 FQGTGA. J was trimmed by 8 bases and V by 2 bases; bases with no gene match: 4. CDR3 length: 16 residues. The CDR3: CASSLRTSGGAHEQFF. CDR3 coding DNA: TGTGCCAGCAGCTTACGGACTAGCGGGGGGGCTCATGAGCAGTTCTTC. The full variable domain, with the rest looked up from reference TRBV7-3 and TRBJ2-1, is GAGVSQTPSNKVTEKGKYVELRCDPISGHTALYWYRQSLGQGPEFLIYFQGTGAADDSGLPNDRFFAVRPEGSVSTLKIQRTERGDSAVYLCASSLRTSGGAHEQFFGPGTRLTVL.

This clonotype has more than one count but fewer than ten. V and J are TRBV29-1 and TRBJ1-4; D may be TRBD1 (5 bases). Germline CDR1 reads SQVTM; CDR2 reads ANQGSEA. V lost 4 bases to trimming and J lost 8 bases, with 8 bases between them. CDR3 length: 11 residues. The CDR3 sequence is CSVGSGEKLFF. Here the CDR3 DNA reads TGCAGCGTTGGGTCAGGGGAAAAACTGTTTTTT.

The chain is built from TRBV5-1 and TRBJ2-5; TRBD1 matches at 8 bases. Germline-derived CDR1 and CDR2 are SGHRS and YFSETQ. The V segment lost 7 bases and the J segment 5 bases; nucleotides outside the gene matches: 10. The CDR3 covers 14 residues. This CDR3 reads CASGGQGVAETQYF. In DNA, the CDR3 is TGCGCCAGCGGTGGACAGGGTGTCGCGGAGACCCAGTACTTC.

This clonotype was observed a handful of times. The chain joins TRBV30 to TRBJ2-7; D remains unclear. V was pared by 3 bases and J by 3 bases, with 6 bases between. Germline V gene lookup returns CDR1 GTSNPN and CDR2 SVGIG (reference sequence). CDR3 length: 11 amino acids. The CDR3 region has the DNA TGTGCCTGGAGGGCAGTCTACGAGCAGTACTTC. Its protein product is CAWRAVYEQYF.

This clonotype was detected only a few times. J is TRBJ2-3 and V is TRBV5-1; 8 bases match TRBD1. J gave up 0 bases and V 5 bases, and 8 bases lay outside the gene matches. The V gene's germline CDR1 is SGHRS and CDR2 YFSETQ. The CDR3 has 16 amino acids. The CDR3, as DNA: TGCGCCAGCAGTGGGACAGGAGTTCCCAGCACAGATACGCAGTATTTT. Protein sequence: CASSGTGVPSTDTQYF. Looking up the rest from reference TRBV5-1 and TRBJ2-3 gives the full variable domain: KAGVTQTPRYLIKTRGQQVTLSCSPISGHRSVSWYQQTPGQGLQFLFEYFSETQRNKGNFPGRFSGRQFSNSRSEMNVSTLELGDSALYLCASSGTGVPSTDTQYFGPGTRLTVL.